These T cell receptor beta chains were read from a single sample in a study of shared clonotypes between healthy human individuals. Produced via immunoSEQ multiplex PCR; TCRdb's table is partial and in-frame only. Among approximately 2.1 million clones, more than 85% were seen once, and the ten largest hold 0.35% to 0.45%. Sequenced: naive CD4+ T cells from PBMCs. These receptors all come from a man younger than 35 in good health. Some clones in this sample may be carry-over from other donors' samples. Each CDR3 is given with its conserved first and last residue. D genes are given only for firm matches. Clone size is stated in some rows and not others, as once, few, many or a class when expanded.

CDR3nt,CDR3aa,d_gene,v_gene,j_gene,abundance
TGTGCCAGCAGTTTTCGGCCAGGGGTAGCCAATCAGCCCCAGCATTTT,CASSFRPGVANQPQHF,-,TRBV27,TRBJ1-5,-
TGTGCCAGCAGTGAAACTTCCGGCTACACCTTC,CASSETSGYTF,-,TRBV25-1,TRBJ1-2,-
TGTGCCTGGAGTGTACCGCATGGCTACACCTTC,CAWSVPHGYTF,-,TRBV30,TRBJ1-2,-
TGTGCCAGCTCCCGAGGGACAGGTCCCTTCAACTACGAGCAGTACTTC,CASSRGTGPFNYEQYF,TRBD1,TRBV18,TRBJ2-7,-
TGCGCCAGCAGCCCCCGTTGGGGGAGCCCAGATACGCAGTATTTT,CASSPRWGSPDTQYF,-,TRBV5-1,TRBJ2-3,-
TGTGCCAGCTCCCCCCAGGGCCCTCCGGAAAAACTGTTTTTT,CASSPQGPPEKLFF,-,TRBV18,TRBJ1-4,-
TGTGCCAGCAGCCTGCGATGGGGGGTTAACACAGATACGCAGTATTTT,CASSLRWGVNTDTQYF,-,TRBV9,TRBJ2-3,-
TGTGCCAGCAGCCCGCCCGGGACAGGGTTGGGTGAAAAACTGTTTTTT,CASSPPGTGLGEKLFF,TRBD1,TRBV11-2,TRBJ1-4,-
TGTGCCAGCAGCTTGACAGGGCCCACTGAAGCTTTCTTT,CASSLTGPTEAFF,TRBD1,TRBV7-8,TRBJ1-1,once
TGTGCCAGTAGTACCAGGGGGCCCACCTACGAGCAGTACTTC,CASSTRGPTYEQYF,TRBD1,TRBV19,TRBJ2-7,-
TGTGCCAGCAGCTCCGCCCGTTGGGACCACTCCTACGAGCAGTACTTC,CASSSARWDHSYEQYF,-,TRBV7-2,TRBJ2-7,-
TGCGCCAGCAGCTTGGGGTTAGTCGAGGGAGACGAGACCCAGTACTTC,CASSLGLVEGDETQYF,-,TRBV5-1,TRBJ2-5,-
TGTGCCAGCGGAGACAGGGACGAGCAGTACTTC,CASGDRDEQYF,TRBD1,TRBV7-9,TRBJ2-7,-
TGTGCCAGCAGTGGGACACCTGGGCATGGCTACACCTTC,CASSGTPGHGYTF,-,TRBV2,TRBJ1-2,-
TGTGCCAGCAGTCCCCCCGGCTCTGGGGCCAACGTCCTGACTTTC,CASSPPGSGANVLTF,-,TRBV28,TRBJ2-6,-
TGTGCCAGCAGCGTAGGTAGCGGGCGCTCTAGCACAGATACGCAGTATTTT,CASSVGSGRSSTDTQYF,TRBD2,TRBV9,TRBJ2-3,-
TGCGCCAGCAGCCAAGATGTTCCGGGAGCGAGGGCGGGAGGCTACACCTTC,CASSQDVPGARAGGYTF,-,TRBV4-3,TRBJ1-2,-
TGCGCCAGCAGCAAAGGAGGGAGAGATAGCAATCAGCCCCAGCATTTT,CASSKGGRDSNQPQHF,-,TRBV5-1,TRBJ1-5,-
TGCGCCAGCAGTCAAGAATTGCGGGGGCCGGCGGGTGAGCAGTTCTTC,CASSQELRGPAGEQFF,-,TRBV23-1,TRBJ2-1,-
TGTGCCAGCAGCAGTCAGGGGCTGGGGACTGAAGCTTTCTTT,CASSSQGLGTEAFF,-,TRBV7-3,TRBJ1-1,few
TGCGCCAGCAGCTATGGACTAGCGGGAATCTCCTACGAGCAGTACTTC,CASSYGLAGISYEQYF,TRBD2,TRBV5-1,TRBJ2-7,-
TGCGCCAGCAGCTCCCTGACTAGCTCCTACGAGCAGTACTTC,CASSSLTSSYEQYF,-,TRBV5-1,TRBJ2-7,-
TGTGCCAGCAGTCCACCTATACAGGGGAACACTGAAGCTTTCTTT,CASSPPIQGNTEAFF,-,TRBV6-6,TRBJ1-1,-
TGTGCCAGCAGCGTAGACCAGCGCAATAACACCGGGGAGCTGTTTTTT,CASSVDQRNNTGELFF,-,TRBV9,TRBJ2-2,-
TGTGCCAGCAGCCCGGGACAGCCGTTTAGTGAGCAGTTCTTC,CASSPGQPFSEQFF,TRBD1,TRBV14,TRBJ2-1,-
TGTGCCAGCAGTGTTGCAGGGGGGGTCGGTGAAGCTTTCTTT,CASSVAGGVGEAFF,TRBD1,TRBV2,TRBJ1-1,-
TGTGCCAGCAGTGAACGTCCGGGAGCTAACACCGGGGAGCTGTTTTTT,CASSERPGANTGELFF,-,TRBV2,TRBJ2-2,-
TGTGCCAGCTCACCGAATAGAGGAGATGGCTACACCTTC,CASSPNRGDGYTF,-,TRBV18,TRBJ1-2,-
TGTGCCAGCATTGAGGGGTTGGACAGGGGGCCCGTGGGCTACACCTTC,CASIEGLDRGPVGYTF,TRBD1,TRBV6-1,TRBJ1-2,-
TGTGCCAGCAGCGTAAGGGACGAAGAGACCCAGTACTTC,CASSVRDEETQYF,-,TRBV9,TRBJ2-5,-
TGTGCCAGCAGCAAAGTTGGGACAGACCTAACAAATGAAAAACTGTTTTTT,CASSKVGTDLTNEKLFF,-,TRBV21-1,TRBJ1-4,-
TGTGCCAGCAGCTTACGGCGGGAGCGCACCGGGGAGCTGTTTTTT,CASSLRRERTGELFF,TRBD2,TRBV7-9,TRBJ2-2,-
TGTGCCAGCAGACCCCCTGCACCCAACACTGAAGCTTTCTTT,CASRPPAPNTEAFF,-,TRBV6-6,TRBJ1-1,-
TGCAGCGTTGAAAAACAGGGGAATCAGCCCCAGCATTTT,CSVEKQGNQPQHF,TRBD1,TRBV29-1,TRBJ1-5,-
TGTGCCAGCAGCGGCCGGGACAGGGGCATTGAGCAGTTCTTC,CASSGRDRGIEQFF,TRBD1,TRBV9,TRBJ2-1,-
TGTGCCTGGGGAGACAGGAGTTTGGGGCCCCAGCATTTT,CAWGDRSLGPQHF,-,TRBV30,TRBJ1-5,-
TGTGCCAGCAGCTTTATTGACAGGGGATATACTGAAGCTTTCTTT,CASSFIDRGYTEAFF,TRBD1,TRBV5-6,TRBJ1-1,-
TGTGCCAGCAGCTCCGGGACTAGCGGACCCTACGAGCAGTACTTC,CASSSGTSGPYEQYF,TRBD2,TRBV9,TRBJ2-7,-